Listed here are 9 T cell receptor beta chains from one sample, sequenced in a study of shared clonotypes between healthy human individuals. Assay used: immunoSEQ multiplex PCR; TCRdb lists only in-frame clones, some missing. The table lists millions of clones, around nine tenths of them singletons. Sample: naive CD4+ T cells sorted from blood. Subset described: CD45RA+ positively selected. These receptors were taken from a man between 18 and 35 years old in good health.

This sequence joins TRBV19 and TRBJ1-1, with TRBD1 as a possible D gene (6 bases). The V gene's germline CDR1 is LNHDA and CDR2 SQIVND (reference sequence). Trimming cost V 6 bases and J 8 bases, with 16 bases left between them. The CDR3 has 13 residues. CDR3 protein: CASSLRGSWEAFF. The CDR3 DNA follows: TGTGCCAGTAGCCTGAGGGGGTCTTGGGAAGCTTTCTTT.

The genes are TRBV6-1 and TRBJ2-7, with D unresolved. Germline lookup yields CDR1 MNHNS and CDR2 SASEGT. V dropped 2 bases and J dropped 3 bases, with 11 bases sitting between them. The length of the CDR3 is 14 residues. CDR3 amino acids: CASSESQVGYEQYF. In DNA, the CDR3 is TGTGCCAGCAGTGAATCCCAAGTAGGCTACGAGCAGTACTTC.

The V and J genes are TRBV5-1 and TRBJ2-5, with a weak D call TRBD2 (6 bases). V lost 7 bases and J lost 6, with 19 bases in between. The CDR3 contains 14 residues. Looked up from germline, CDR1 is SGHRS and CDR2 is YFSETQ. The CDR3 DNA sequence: TGCGCCAGCCGGGACTCCCGCGTCTCGAAGACCCAGTACTTC. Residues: CASRDSRVSKTQYF.

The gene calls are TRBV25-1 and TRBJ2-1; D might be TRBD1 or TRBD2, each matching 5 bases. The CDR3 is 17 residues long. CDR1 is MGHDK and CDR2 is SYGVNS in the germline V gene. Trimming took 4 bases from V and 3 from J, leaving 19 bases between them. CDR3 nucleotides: TGTGCCAGCAGTGTTGGTTGGGACGGGGTGCTCTACAATGAGCAGTTCTTC. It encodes CASSVGWDGVLYNEQFF.

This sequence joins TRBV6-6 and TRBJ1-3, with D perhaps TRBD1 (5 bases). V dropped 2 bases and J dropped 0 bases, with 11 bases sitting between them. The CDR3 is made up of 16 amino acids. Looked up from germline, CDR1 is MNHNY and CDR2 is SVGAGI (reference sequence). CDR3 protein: CASSYGGGSSGNTIYF. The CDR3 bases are TGTGCCAGCAGTTACGGGGGGGGTTCCTCTGGAAACACCATATATTTT.

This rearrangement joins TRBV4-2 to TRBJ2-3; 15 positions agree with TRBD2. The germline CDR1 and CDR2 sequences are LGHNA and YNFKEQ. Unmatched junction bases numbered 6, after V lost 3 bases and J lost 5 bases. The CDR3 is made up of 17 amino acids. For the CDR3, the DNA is TGTGCCAGCAGCCAGGAGGGACTAGCGGGAGGAAGAGATACGCAGTATTTT. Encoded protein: CASSQEGLAGGRDTQYF.

CDR3 DNA sequence: TGCGCCAGCAGCTTGTTTAACAATGAGCAGTTCTTC. Its translation is CASSLFNNEQFF. The genes are TRBV5-1 and TRBJ2-1; no firm D call. V was shortened by 1 base and J by 5 bases, with 4 bases between the two germline ends. The germline CDR1 and CDR2 sequences are SGHRS and YFSETQ. This CDR3 contains 12 residues.

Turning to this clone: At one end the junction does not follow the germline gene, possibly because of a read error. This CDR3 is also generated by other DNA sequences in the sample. CDR3 loop: CASSPGLVLPYNEQFF. CDR3 sequence (DNA): TGTGCTAGCAGCCCCGGACTAGTCCTACCATACAATGAGCAGTTCTTC. This chain joins TRBV14 and TRBJ2-1; 7 bases are a match to TRBD2. CDR1 and CDR2 (germline): SGHDN, FVKESK. The CDR3 is made up of 16 amino acids. The complete variable domain, with remaining parts taken from reference TRBV14 and TRBJ2-1, reads EAGVTQFPSHSVIEKGQTVTLRCDPISGHDNLYWYRRVMGKEIKFLLHFVKESKQDESGMPNNRFLAERTGGTYSTLKVQPAELEDSGVYFCASSPGLVLPYNEQFFGPGTRLTVL.

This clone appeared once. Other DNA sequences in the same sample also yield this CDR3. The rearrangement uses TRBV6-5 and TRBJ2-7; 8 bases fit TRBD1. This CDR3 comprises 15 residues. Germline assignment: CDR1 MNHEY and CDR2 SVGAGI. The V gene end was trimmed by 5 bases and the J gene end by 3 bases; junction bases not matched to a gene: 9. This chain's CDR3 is CASSRTGTGLYEQYF. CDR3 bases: TGTGCCAGCAGTAGAACCGGGACAGGACTCTACGAGCAGTACTTC.